Shown below are 22 T cell receptor beta chains from a single sample sequenced in a study of T cells in Graves' hyperthyroidism and ophthalmopathy (dated by TCRdb to the late 2010s). Libraries were prepared through multiplex PCR. Sequencing was carried out with an Illumina HiSeq 2000. The TCR beta CDR3 regions were amplified from RNA transcripts. The TCR CDR3 was subjected to a first round of RT-PCR using the HTBI primer set and the Qiagen OneStep RT-PCR kit. TCRdb handled the public reads itself, with Q25 trimming in fastp and clone calling in MiXCR, and kept productive beta chains. Each CDR3 protein gets just one entry, which takes the most common genes and DNA from the rows behind it. For this sample there are about 200,000 distinct CDR3 sequences; around 16% appear just once. Over 45% of the sample comes from the top ten. The sequencing input was blood. The receptors were sampled from a woman in her forties or fifties with Graves' hyperthyroidism.

The table lists this clonotype with many counts. The chain employs TRBV30 and TRBJ2-3; D not resolved. With 0 bases removed from V and 6 bases from J, the gap between germline ends came to 16 bases. The CDR3 is 15 amino acids. Germline values: CDR1 GTSNPN, CDR2 SVGIG (reference sequence). The CDR3 coding sequence is TGTGCCTGGAGTGTAGGTAGCCCTGGCGTGGATACGCAGTATTTT. Encoded protein: CAWSVGSPGVDTQYF.

This clonotype was recorded at least ten times. This sequence joins TRBV7-9 and TRBJ2-1, with D perhaps matching TRBD2 (5 bases). The V end was cut by 0 bases, the J end by 3 bases, with 18 bases between. In germline, CDR1 is SEHNR, CDR2 FQNEAQ (reference sequence). The CDR3 is 18 amino acids. The CDR3 loop is CASSLAHQSGSGYNEQFF. In DNA form, the CDR3 reads TGTGCCAGCAGCTTAGCCCACCAATCGGGGTCGGGCTACAATGAGCAGTTCTTC.

This clonotype was counted at least ten times. V and J are TRBV19 and TRBJ1-1, with D possibly matching TRBD1 (5 bases). In germline, CDR1 is LNHDA, CDR2 SQIVND (reference sequence). Trimming removed 6 bases at V and 1 base at J, with 9 bases between. CDR3 length equals 13 residues. The CDR3 protein is CASRNTGNTEAFF. CDR3 nucleotides: TGTGCCAGTAGGAATACAGGGAACACTGAAGCTTTCTTT.

The rearrangement joins TRBV3-1 to TRBJ1-4; 8 bases map to TRBD1. The CDR3 consists of 16 residues. Losses at the gene ends were 1 base for V and 4 bases for J; bases not matched to a gene: 5. The germline CDR1 and CDR2 sequences are LGHDT and YNNKEL (reference sequence). DNA for the CDR3: TGTGCCAGCAGCCAAGTGGGGACAGGCAATAATGAAAAACTGTTTTTT. Encoded protein: CASSQVGTGNNEKLFF.

This clonotype was detected ten times or more. V is TRBV11-3 and J is TRBJ1-1; D gene ambiguous. The germline CDR1 and CDR2 sequences are SGHNT and YENEEA. The CDR3 runs 13 residues. V was clipped by 4 bases and J by 5 bases, with 11 bases between them. The chain's CDR3 is CASSSAGRTEAFF. DNA of the CDR3: TGTGCCAGCAGCTCCGCAGGTAGGACTGAAGCTTTCTTT.

This clonotype was counted between two and nine times. For the CDR3, the DNA is TGTGCCAGCTCACCATGGACTAGCGGGAGTGGCAATGAGCAGTTCTTC. Translating it yields CASSPWTSGSGNEQFF. The chain joins TRBV18 to TRBJ2-1; 13 nucleotides line up with TRBD2. J lost 6 bases, V lost 2 bases, and 4 bases had no gene match. The V gene's germline CDR1 is KGHSH and CDR2 LQKENI. The CDR3 extends over 16 amino acids. Combining the CDR3 with reference TRBV18 and TRBJ2-1 gives the whole variable domain NAGVMQNPRHLVRRRGQEARLRCSPMKGHSHVYWYRQLPEEGLKFMVYLQKENIIDESGMPKERFSAEFPKEGPSILRIQQVVRGDSAAYFCASSPWTSGSGNEQFFGPGTRLTVL.

This clonotype was seen at least ten times. The chain combines TRBV19 with TRBJ2-3; D gene uncertain. Germline CDR1 reads LNHDA; CDR2 reads SQIVND (reference sequence). CDR3 length: 15 amino acids. Trimming left V 5 bases short and J 5 bases short, with 17 bases between. The DNA of the CDR3 is TGTGCCAGTAGTCGGTGGTCCTATGACGGAGATACGCAGTATTTT. Residues: CASSRWSYDGDTQYF.

This clonotype was seen a handful of times. CDR3 sequence: CSDGLAGGSYNEQFF. Here the CDR3 DNA reads TGCAGCGACGGATTAGCGGGAGGTTCCTACAATGAGCAGTTCTTC. This chain links TRBV29-1 with TRBJ2-1; TRBD2 matches at 10 bases. The V gene's germline CDR1 is SQVTM and CDR2 ANQGSEA. The CDR3 sequence is 15 residues long. Trimming at V came to 7 bases and at J to 1 base, leaving 7 bases not matched to a gene.

Worth noting for this clonotype: One end of the junction varies from germline; a read error may be responsible. The J gene is TRBJ2-3, the V gene TRBV6-1, with D possibly matching TRBD1 (5 bases). The germline V gene has CDR1 MNHNS and CDR2 SASEGT. The CDR3 totals 14 residues. In DNA form, the CDR3 reads TGTGCCAGCAGTATCCAACAGGCCACATATACGCAGTATTTT. It yields the protein CASSIQQATYTQYF.

This clonotype was observed a handful of times. V gene TRBV2 combines with J gene TRBJ1-4; weak D call: TRBD1 (6 bases). The CDR3 has 14 residues. The V end was cut by 5 bases, the J end by 3 bases, with 10 bases between. Germline V CDR1 and CDR2: SNHLY, FYNNEI. CDR3 nucleotides: TGTGCCAGCAGTAACAGGGCATCTAATGAAAAACTGTTTTTT. It specifies CASSNRASNEKLFF.

This chain joins TRBV19 and TRBJ1-2; 7 bases match TRBD1. The germline CDR1 and CDR2 sequences are LNHDA and SQIVND (reference sequence). V trimming: 4 bases; J trimming: 7 bases; junction bases outside the gene matches: 15. The CDR3 has 16 residues. CDR3 in amino acids: CASSRNWDSLIGGYTF. CDR3 nucleotides: TGTGCCAGTAGTAGGAATTGGGACAGCCTTATAGGTGGCTACACCTTC.

This clonotype was observed many times. The chain couples TRBV28 to TRBJ1-1; the D is unclear. This CDR3 spans 16 amino acids. Germline values: CDR1 MDHEN, CDR2 SYDVKM. V dropped 1 base and J dropped 0 bases, with 12 bases sitting between them. This CDR3 reads CASSLFVSRMNTEAFF. The CDR3 DNA follows: TGTGCCAGCAGTTTATTTGTGAGCCGCATGAACACTGAAGCTTTCTTT.

At least ten counts were recorded for this clonotype. This chain uses TRBV29-1 with TRBJ2-3; D might be TRBD1 or TRBD2, each matching 5 bases. The germline gives CDR1 SQVTM, CDR2 ANQGSEA. This CDR3 spans 13 amino acids. With 6 bases removed from V and 7 bases from J, the gap between germline ends came to 17 bases. In DNA, the CDR3 is TGCAGCGTAATCCTGAGGGGTCAAAATACGCAGTATTTT. Its protein product is CSVILRGQNTQYF.

V gene TRBV4-1 combines with J gene TRBJ1-5; 9 bases line up with TRBD1. J lost 7 bases, V lost 4 bases, and 11 bases had no gene match. The CDR3 totals 16 residues. CDR1 MGHRA and CDR2 YSYEKL come from the germline V gene. CDR3 amino acids: CASSLELQGARQPQHF. The DNA for the CDR3 is TGCGCCAGCAGCCTTGAACTACAGGGGGCGCGGCAGCCCCAGCATTTT.

The chain uses TRBV12-5 and TRBJ2-2; D not resolved. CDR1 LGHNT and CDR2 FRNRAP come from the germline V gene. V lost 3 bases and J 7 bases, leaving 3 bases between the germline ends. The CDR3 runs to 11 residues. CDR3 DNA: TGTGCTAGTGGTTTAATCGGGGAGCTGTTTTTT. Its translation is CASGLIGELFF.

This clonotype has ten or more counts. The chain carries TRBV19 and TRBJ2-3; D gene unclear. V was pared by 5 bases and J by 1 base, with 10 bases between. The V gene's germline CDR1 is LNHDA and CDR2 SQIVND (reference sequence). The CDR3 is made up of 14 amino acids. CDR3 sequence reads: CASSPAFGTDTQYF. CDR3 DNA: TGTGCCAGTAGTCCGGCTTTCGGCACAGATACGCAGTATTTT.

The CDR3 loop reads CASSQRGLAEELEGTDTQYF. The CDR3 region has the DNA TGCGCCAGCAGCCAGAGGGGACTAGCGGAGGAATTGGAGGGCACAGATACGCAGTATTTT. The chain employs TRBV4-1 and TRBJ2-3; 11 bases are shared with TRBD2. The CDR3 sequence is 20 residues long. Germline CDR1 reads MGHRA; CDR2 reads YSYEKL. V gave up 3 bases and J gave up 1 base; unmatched junction bases: 15.

The CDR3 loop is CASSSGLPGYNEQFF. In DNA, the CDR3 is TGTGCCAGTAGTAGCGGACTACCGGGGTACAATGAGCAGTTCTTC. J is TRBJ2-1 and V is TRBV19; weak D call: TRBD2 (6 bases). The CDR3 consists of 15 residues. CDR1 is LNHDA, CDR2 SQIVND, per germline (reference sequence). The ends were cut back, 4 bases at V and 4 bases at J, with 14 bases in the middle.

In its sample, this clonotype was seen many times. CDR3 DNA: TGTGCCAGCAGCCACTACCCGACTAGCGGGAGGTCCAATGAGCAGTTCTTC. Translation: CASSHYPTSGRSNEQFF. This chain joins TRBV11-2 and TRBJ2-1; 13 nucleotides line up with TRBD2. In germline, CDR1 is SGHAT, CDR2 FQNNGV. The V segment lost 5 bases and the J segment 6 bases; nucleotides outside the gene matches: 10. CDR3 length equals 17 residues.

This clonotype was found many times. The genes are TRBV12-3 or TRBV12-4 and TRBJ2-1; no firm D call. The CDR3 is made up of 15 amino acids. V was pared by 2 bases and J by 7 bases, with 15 bases between. The CDR3 is CASSLSPAVGNEQFF. In DNA, the CDR3 is TGTGCCAGCAGTTTATCCCCGGCCGTCGGGAATGAGCAGTTCTTC.

The rearrangement joins TRBV10-3 to TRBJ2-7, with TRBD1 matching over 7 bases. V trimming: 2 bases; J trimming: 3 bases; junction bases outside the gene matches: 10. The germline V gene encodes CDR1 ENHRY and CDR2 SYGVKD. The CDR3 runs 16 residues. Here the CDR3 DNA reads TGTGCCATCAGTGAGCCTCCGGGACAGAAGAACTACGAGCAGTACTTC. Amino acid sequence: CAISEPPGQKNYEQYF.

This clonotype showed up just a few times. The chain links TRBV7-9 to TRBJ2-2; D is possibly TRBD1 (5 bases). From germline, CDR1 is SEHNR and CDR2 FQNEAQ (reference sequence). Trimming removed 4 bases from V and 4 bases from J, with 10 bases in between. The CDR3 is made up of 14 amino acids. The CDR3: CASSSQGGTGELFF. In DNA form, the CDR3 reads TGTGCCAGCAGCTCCCAGGGTGGCACCGGGGAGCTGTTTTTT. Together with reference TRBV7-9 and TRBJ2-2, the CDR3 gives the full variable domain: DTGVSQNPRHKITKRGQNVTFRCDPISEHNRLYWYRQTLGQGPEFLTYFQNEAQLEKSRLLSDRFSAERPKGSFSTLEIQRTEQGDSAMYLCASSSQGGTGELFFGEGSRLTVL.